This TCR beta chain emerged from a study of T cell repertoires in cytomegalovirus infection. Background on the study: Both CMV infection and a matching HLA type were indicated by public TCR beta signatures.

Notes on the study in general: Clonotype analysis showed dominance of the ex vivo response by HLA-C-restricted CMV-specific TCR beta clonotypes.

V trimming: 1 base; J trimming: 5 bases; junction bases outside the gene matches: 5. The CDR3 spans 15 residues. Germline values: CDR1 SGHTA, CDR2 FQGNSA. TCRdb re-analysed the reads in MiXCR, keeping a single row per CDR3 protein. The profile shows 480,000 or so distinct CDR3 sequences, about 11% of them singletons. This clonotype was detected ten times or more. As yet, its antigen is unknown. The V call is TRBV7-2, the J call TRBJ2-7; 10 bases map to TRBD2. The specimen sequenced was PBMCs. The TCR was taken from a human donor in good health (CMV status not recorded). Some clones in this sample may be carry-over from other donors' samples. This chain's CDR3 is CASSLELAGRDEQYF. For the CDR3, the DNA is TGTGCCAGCAGCTTAGAACTAGCGGGACGTGACGAGCAGTACTTC.